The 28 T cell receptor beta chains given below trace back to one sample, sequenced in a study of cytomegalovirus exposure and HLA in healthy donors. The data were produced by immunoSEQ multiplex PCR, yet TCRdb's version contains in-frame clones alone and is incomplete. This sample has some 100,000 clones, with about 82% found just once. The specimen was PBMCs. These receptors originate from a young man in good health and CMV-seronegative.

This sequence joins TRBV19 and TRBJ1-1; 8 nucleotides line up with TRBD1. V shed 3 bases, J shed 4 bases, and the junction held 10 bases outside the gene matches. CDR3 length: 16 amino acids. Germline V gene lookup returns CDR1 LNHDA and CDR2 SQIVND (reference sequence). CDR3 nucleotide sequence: TGTGCCAGTAGTATGGTATGGACAGGGAAGGTCACTGAAGCTTTCTTT. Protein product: CASSMVWTGKVTEAFF.

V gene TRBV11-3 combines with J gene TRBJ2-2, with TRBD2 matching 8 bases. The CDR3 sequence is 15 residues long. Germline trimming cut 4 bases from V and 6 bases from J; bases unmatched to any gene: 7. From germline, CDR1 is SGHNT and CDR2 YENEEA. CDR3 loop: CASSYTSGGAGELFF. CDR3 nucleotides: TGTGCCAGCAGCTACACTAGCGGCGGGGCCGGGGAGCTGTTTTTT.

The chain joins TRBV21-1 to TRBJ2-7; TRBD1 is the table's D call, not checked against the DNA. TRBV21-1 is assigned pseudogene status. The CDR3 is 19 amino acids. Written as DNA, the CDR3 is TGTGCCAGCAGCCGCCCTAATGGGGTGGGGGACAGGGACTCCTACGAGCAGTACTTC. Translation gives CASSRPNGVGDRDSYEQYF.

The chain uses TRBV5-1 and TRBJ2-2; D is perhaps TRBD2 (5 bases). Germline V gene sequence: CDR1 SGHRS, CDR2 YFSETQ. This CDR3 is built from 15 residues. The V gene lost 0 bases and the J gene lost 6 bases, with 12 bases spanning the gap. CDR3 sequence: CASSLAGNPAGELFF. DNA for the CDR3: TGCGCCAGCAGCTTGGCGGGAAACCCCGCCGGGGAGCTGTTTTTT.

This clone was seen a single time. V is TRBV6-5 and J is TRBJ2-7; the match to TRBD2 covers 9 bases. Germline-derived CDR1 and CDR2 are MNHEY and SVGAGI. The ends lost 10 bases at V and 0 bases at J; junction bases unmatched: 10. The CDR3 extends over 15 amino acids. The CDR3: CATALTSGTSYEQYF. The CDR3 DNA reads TGTGCCACCGCATTGACTAGCGGCACCTCCTACGAGCAGTACTTC.

The CDR3 protein is CASSSQGSLEQYF. The CDR3 DNA reads as TGTGCCAGCAGCTCACAGGGATCCCTCGAGCAGTACTTC. J is TRBJ2-7 and V is TRBV7-7; D perhaps matches TRBD1 (6 bases). Deletions cut 4 bases from V and 6 bases from J, with 13 bases between. The CDR3 is 13 residues long. Germline CDR1 and CDR2: SSHAT and FNYEAQ (reference sequence).

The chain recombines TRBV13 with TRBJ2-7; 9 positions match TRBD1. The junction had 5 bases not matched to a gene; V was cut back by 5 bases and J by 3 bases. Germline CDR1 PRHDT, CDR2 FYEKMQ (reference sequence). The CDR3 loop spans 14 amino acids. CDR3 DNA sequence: TGTGCCAGCAGCCCCCGGGACAGGGTCTACGAGCAGTACTTC. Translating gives CASSPRDRVYEQYF.

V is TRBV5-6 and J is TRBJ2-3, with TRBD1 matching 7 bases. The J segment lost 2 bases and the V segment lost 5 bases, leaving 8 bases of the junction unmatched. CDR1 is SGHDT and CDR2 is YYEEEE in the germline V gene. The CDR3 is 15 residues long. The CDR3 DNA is TGTGCCAGCAGAAGGGACAGCTTTTCCACAGATACGCAGTATTTT. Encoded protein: CASRRDSFSTDTQYF.

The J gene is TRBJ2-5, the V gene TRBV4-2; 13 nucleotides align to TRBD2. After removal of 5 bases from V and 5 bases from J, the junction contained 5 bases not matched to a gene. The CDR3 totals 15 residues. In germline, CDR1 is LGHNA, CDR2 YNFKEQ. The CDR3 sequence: CASSEGLAGRETQYF. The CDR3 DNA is TGTGCCAGCAGCGAGGGACTAGCGGGGAGGGAGACCCAGTACTTC.

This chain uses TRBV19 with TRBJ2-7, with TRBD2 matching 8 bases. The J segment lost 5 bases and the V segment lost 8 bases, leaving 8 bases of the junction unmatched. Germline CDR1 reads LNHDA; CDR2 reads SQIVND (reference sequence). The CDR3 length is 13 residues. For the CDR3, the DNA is TGTGCCAGTGGGACTAGTTTTCCCCACGAGCAGTACTTC. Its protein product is CASGTSFPHEQYF. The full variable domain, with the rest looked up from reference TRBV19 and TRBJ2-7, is DGGITQSPKYLFRKEGQNVTLSCEQNLNHDAMYWYRQDPGQGLRLIYYSQIVNDFQKGDIAEGYSVSREKKESFPLTVTSAQKNPTAFYLCASGTSFPHEQYFGPGTRLTVT.

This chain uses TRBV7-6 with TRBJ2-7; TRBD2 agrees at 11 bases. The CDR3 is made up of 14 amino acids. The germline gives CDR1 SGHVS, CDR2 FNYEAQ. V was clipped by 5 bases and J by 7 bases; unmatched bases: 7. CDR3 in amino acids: CASSGLAGGPEQYF. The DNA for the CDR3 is TGTGCCAGCAGCGGACTAGCGGGTGGCCCGGAGCAGTACTTC.

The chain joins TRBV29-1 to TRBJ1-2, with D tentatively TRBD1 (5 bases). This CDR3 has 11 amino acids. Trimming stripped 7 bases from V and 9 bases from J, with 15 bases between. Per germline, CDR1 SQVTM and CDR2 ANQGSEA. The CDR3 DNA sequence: TGCAGCGCCGGGGGGGGGACGAGCTACACCTTC. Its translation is CSAGGGTSYTF.

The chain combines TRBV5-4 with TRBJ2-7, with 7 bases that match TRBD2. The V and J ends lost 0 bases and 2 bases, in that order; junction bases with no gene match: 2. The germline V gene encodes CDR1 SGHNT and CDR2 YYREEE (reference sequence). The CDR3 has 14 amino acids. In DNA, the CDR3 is TGTGCCAGCAGCTTGGCCGGGACTACCTACGAGCAGTACTTC. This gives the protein CASSLAGTTYEQYF.

CDR3 coding DNA: TGTGCCACCGGGACTAGCGGGAGTCGCGAGCAGTACTTC. Amino acid sequence: CATGTSGSREQYF. This chain links TRBV19 with TRBJ2-7, with 14 bases fitting TRBD2. This CDR3 is built from 13 residues. CDR1 and CDR2 (germline): LNHDA, SQIVND (reference sequence). V shed 10 bases and J 6 bases; nucleotides not matched to a gene: 5.

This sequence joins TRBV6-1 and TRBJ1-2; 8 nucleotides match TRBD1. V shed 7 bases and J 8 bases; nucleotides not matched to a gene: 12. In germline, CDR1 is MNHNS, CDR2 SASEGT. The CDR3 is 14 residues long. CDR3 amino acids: CASNIQGDLRGYTF. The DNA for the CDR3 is TGTGCCAGCAATATACAGGGGGACTTGCGAGGCTACACCTTC.

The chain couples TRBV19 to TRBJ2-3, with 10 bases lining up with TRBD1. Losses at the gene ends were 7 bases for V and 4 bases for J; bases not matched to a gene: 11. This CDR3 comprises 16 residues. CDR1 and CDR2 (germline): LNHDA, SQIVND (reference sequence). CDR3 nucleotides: TGTGCCAGTACGCCTCTTGGGACAGGGGTTGCAGATACGCAGTATTTT. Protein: CASTPLGTGVADTQYF.

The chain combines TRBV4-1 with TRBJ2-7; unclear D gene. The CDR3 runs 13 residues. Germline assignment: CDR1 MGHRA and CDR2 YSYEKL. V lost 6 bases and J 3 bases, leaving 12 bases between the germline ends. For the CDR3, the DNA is TGCGCCAGCAGTCCATTTCTGAGCTACGAGCAGTACTTC. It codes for CASSPFLSYEQYF.

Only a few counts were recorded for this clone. CDR3 bases: TGTGCCAGCAGTCCACTCCGGGACAGGGGCACAGATACGCAGTATTTT. Translated: CASSPLRDRGTDTQYF. The chain recombines TRBV27 with TRBJ2-3, with TRBD1 matching 9 bases. There are 16 residues in the CDR3. Germline CDR1 MNHEY, CDR2 SMNVEV (reference sequence). With 5 bases clipped from V and 1 base from J, the junction kept 7 bases outside the gene matches.

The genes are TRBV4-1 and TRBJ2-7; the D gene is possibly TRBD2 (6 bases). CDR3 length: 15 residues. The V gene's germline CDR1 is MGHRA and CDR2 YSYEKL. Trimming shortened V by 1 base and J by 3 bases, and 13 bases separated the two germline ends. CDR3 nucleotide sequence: TGCGCCAGCAGCCAAGCTGCCGCGGGGCGCTACGAGCAGTACTTC. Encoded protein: CASSQAAAGRYEQYF.

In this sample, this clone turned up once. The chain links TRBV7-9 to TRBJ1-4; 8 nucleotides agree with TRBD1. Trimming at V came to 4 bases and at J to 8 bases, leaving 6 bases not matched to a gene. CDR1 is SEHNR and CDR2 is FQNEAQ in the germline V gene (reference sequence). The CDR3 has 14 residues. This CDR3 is CASSSPQGGEKLFF. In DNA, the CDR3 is TGTGCCAGCAGCTCCCCACAGGGGGGCGAAAAACTGTTTTTT.

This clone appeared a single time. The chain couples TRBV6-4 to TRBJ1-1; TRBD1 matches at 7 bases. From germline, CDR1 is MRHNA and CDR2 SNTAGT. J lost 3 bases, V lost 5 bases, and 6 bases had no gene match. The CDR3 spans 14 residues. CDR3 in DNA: TGTGCCAGCAGTAAGACAGGGAAGGACACTGAAGCTTTCTTT. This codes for CASSKTGKDTEAFF.

CDR3 DNA sequence: TGCAGCGTTGCCACAGGGTACACTCAGCCCCAGCATTTT. This gives the protein CSVATGYTQPQHF. The chain links TRBV29-1 to TRBJ1-5; D may be TRBD1 (6 bases). V was cut by 4 bases and J by 6 bases, with 13 bases left in between. This CDR3 comprises 13 residues. Germline CDR1 and CDR2: SQVTM and ANQGSEA.

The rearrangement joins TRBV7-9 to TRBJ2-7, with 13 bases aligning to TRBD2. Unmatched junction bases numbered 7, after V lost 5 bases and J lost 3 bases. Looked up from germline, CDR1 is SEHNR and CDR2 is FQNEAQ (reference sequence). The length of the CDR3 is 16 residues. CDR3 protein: CASSPRGTSGVYEQYF. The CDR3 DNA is TGTGCCAGCAGCCCCAGGGGGACTAGCGGGGTCTACGAGCAGTACTTC. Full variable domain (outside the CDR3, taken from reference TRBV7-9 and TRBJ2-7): DTGVSQNPRHKITKRGQNVTFRCDPISEHNRLYWYRQTLGQGPEFLTYFQNEAQLEKSRLLSDRFSAERPKGSFSTLEIQRTEQGDSAMYLCASSPRGTSGVYEQYFGPGTRLTVT.

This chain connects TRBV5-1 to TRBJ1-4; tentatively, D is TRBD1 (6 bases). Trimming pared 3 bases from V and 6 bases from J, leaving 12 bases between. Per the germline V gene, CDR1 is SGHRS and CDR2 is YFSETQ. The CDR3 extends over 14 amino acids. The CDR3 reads CASSSGGTDEKLFF. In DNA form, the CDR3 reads TGCGCCAGCAGCTCTGGGGGCACAGATGAAAAACTGTTTTTT.

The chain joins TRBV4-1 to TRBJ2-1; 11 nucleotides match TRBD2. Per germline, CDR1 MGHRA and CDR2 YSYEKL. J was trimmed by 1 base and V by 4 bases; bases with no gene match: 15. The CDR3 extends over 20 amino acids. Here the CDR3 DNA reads TGCGCCAGCAGCCCAGTGACTAGCGGGACTAGGCTTGGGTCCTACAATGAGCAGTTCTTC. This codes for CASSPVTSGTRLGSYNEQFF.

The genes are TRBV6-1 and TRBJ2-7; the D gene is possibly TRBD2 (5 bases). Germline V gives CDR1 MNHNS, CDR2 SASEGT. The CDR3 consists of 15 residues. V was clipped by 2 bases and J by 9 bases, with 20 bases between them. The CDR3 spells CASSEPAGPSSGQYF. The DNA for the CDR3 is TGTGCCAGCAGTGAACCCGCTGGTCCCTCAAGCGGGCAGTACTTC.

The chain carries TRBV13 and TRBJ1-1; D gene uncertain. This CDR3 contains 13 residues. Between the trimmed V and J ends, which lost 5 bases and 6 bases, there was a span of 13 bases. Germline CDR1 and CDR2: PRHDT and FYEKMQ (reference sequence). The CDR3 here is CASSQVRLAEAFF. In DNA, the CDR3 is TGTGCCAGCAGCCAGGTTAGATTGGCTGAAGCTTTCTTT.

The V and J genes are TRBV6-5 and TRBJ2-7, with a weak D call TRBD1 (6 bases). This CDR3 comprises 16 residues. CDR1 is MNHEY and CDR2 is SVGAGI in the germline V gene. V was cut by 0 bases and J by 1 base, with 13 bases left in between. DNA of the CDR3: TGTGCCAGCAGTTACTCGAAGAGGACAGTATCCTACGAGCAGTACTTC. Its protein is CASSYSKRTVSYEQYF.